A selection of T cell receptor beta chains follows, all from one sample in a study of blood T cell repertoires in COVID-19. Produced via immunoSEQ multiplex PCR; TCRdb's table is partial and in-frame only. The sample includes 470,000 or so clones, approximately 85% of them seen just once. The sample was peripheral blood. All receptors derive from a human donor in a cohort sampled during active COVID-19. Both conserved end residues are part of each CDR3. The order of the fields is D gene, clone size, J gene, V gene, CDR3 protein, CDR3 DNA. A D gene is named only where the DNA matches it firmly. Clone sizes are given selectively: once, few, many, or a class where the clone is expanded.

D: NA; size: NA; J: TRBJ2-1; V: TRBV20-1; CDR3: CSALNNEQFF; DNA: TGCAGTGCTTTAAACAATGAGCAGTTCTTC
D: NA; size: NA; J: TRBJ2-5; V: TRBV5-4; CDR3: CASSWGDLGRETQYF; DNA: TGTGCCAGCAGCTGGGGGGACCTAGGGCGGGAGACCCAGTACTTC
D: NA; size: NA; J: TRBJ1-3; V: TRBV7-2; CDR3: CASSLAQVNTIYF; DNA: TGTGCCAGCAGCTTAGCGCAGGTCAACACCATATATTTT
D: TRBD2; size: NA; J: TRBJ2-3; V: TRBV11-2; CDR3: CASSHVWKSGTSGTDTQYF; DNA: TGTGCCAGCAGCCACGTCTGGAAGTCCGGGACTAGCGGCACAGATACGCAGTATTTT
D: NA; size: NA; J: TRBJ1-2; V: TRBV19; CDR3: CASSRGAHSVGYTF; DNA: TGTGCCAGTAGTCGGGGGGCGCATTCTGTAGGCTACACCTTC
D: NA; size: NA; J: TRBJ2-5; V: TRBV9; CDR3: CASSLFGGGEETQYF; DNA: TGTGCCAGCAGCCTCTTTGGGGGAGGTGAAGAGACCCAGTACTTC
D: NA; size: NA; J: TRBJ1-1; V: TRBV7-2; CDR3: CASSPRAGLNTEAFF; DNA: TGTGCCAGCAGCCCGCGCGCAGGGCTGAACACTGAAGCTTTCTTT
D: TRBD2; size: NA; J: TRBJ2-1; V: TRBV19; CDR3: CASINSGANEQFF; DNA: TGTGCCAGTATCAATAGCGGGGCAAATGAGCAGTTCTTC
D: NA; size: NA; J: TRBJ2-1; V: TRBV19; CDR3: CASSPLAEADNEQFF; DNA: TGTGCCAGTAGCCCTCTCGCGGAGGCCGATAATGAGCAGTTCTTC
D: TRBD1; size: NA; J: TRBJ2-5; V: TRBV15; CDR3: CATSRDGQGAGKTQYF; DNA: TGTGCCACCAGCAGAGATGGGCAGGGGGCGGGGAAGACCCAGTACTTC
D: TRBD2; size: NA; J: TRBJ2-2; V: TRBV7-3; CDR3: CASSPNSGRLGELFF; DNA: TGTGCCAGCAGCCCTAATAGCGGGAGGCTCGGGGAGCTGTTTTTT
D: TRBD1; size: NA; J: TRBJ2-5; V: TRBV5-1; CDR3: CASSLLTGEETQYF; DNA: TGCGCCAGCAGCCTACTTACAGGGGAAGAGACCCAGTACTTC
D: NA; size: NA; J: TRBJ1-1; V: TRBV3-1/TRBV3-2; CDR3: CASSYRETAEAFF; DNA: TGTGCCAGCAGCTACAGGGAAACGGCTGAAGCTTTCTTT
D: TRBD2; size: NA; J: TRBJ2-1; V: TRBV9; CDR3: CASSVGGRAILNEQFF; DNA: TGTGCCAGCAGCGTAGGCGGGAGGGCCATCCTCAATGAGCAGTTCTTC
D: TRBD1; size: NA; J: TRBJ1-3; V: TRBV28; CDR3: CASSFSHRGGNTIYF; DNA: TGTGCCAGCAGTTTTTCCCACAGGGGAGGAAACACCATATATTTT
D: TRBD1; size: once; J: TRBJ1-5; V: TRBV29-1; CDR3: CSVGQGLNQPQHF; DNA: TGCAGCGTGGGACAGGGGTTAAATCAGCCCCAGCATTTT
D: TRBD1; size: NA; J: TRBJ2-2; V: TRBV27; CDR3: CASSSTGGTGELFF; DNA: TGTGCCAGCAGTTCAACAGGGGGCACCGGGGAGCTGTTTTTT
D: TRBD1; size: NA; J: TRBJ1-3; V: TRBV28; CDR3: CASSSQGISGNTIYF; DNA: TGTGCCAGCAGCTCACAGGGGATCTCTGGAAACACCATATATTTT
D: TRBD1; size: NA; J: TRBJ2-7; V: TRBV19; CDR3: CASKVGGTGFYEQYF; DNA: TGTGCCAGTAAGGTTGGTGGGACAGGGTTCTACGAGCAGTACTTC
D: NA; size: few; J: TRBJ1-5; V: TRBV27; CDR3: CASSIQGYSNQPQHF; DNA: TGTGCCAGCAGTATACAGGGATATAGCAATCAGCCCCAGCATTTT
D: TRBD2; size: NA; J: TRBJ2-1; V: TRBV6-6; CDR3: CASSPSGVSYNEQFF; DNA: TGTGCCAGCAGTCCAAGCGGGGTCTCCTACAATGAGCAGTTCTTC
D: NA; size: NA; J: TRBJ1-4; V: TRBV30; CDR3: CAWRGGRDEKLFF; DNA: TGTGCCTGGAGGGGGGGGCGGGATGAAAAACTGTTTTTT
D: NA; size: NA; J: TRBJ1-2; V: TRBV2; CDR3: CASSSIGQTDGYTF; DNA: TGTGCCAGCAGCTCAATTGGACAGACGGATGGCTACACCTTC
D: NA; size: NA; J: TRBJ1-1; V: TRBV5-1; CDR3: CASSLRQGTNTEAFF; DNA: TGCGCCAGCAGCTTAAGGCAGGGAACAAACACTGAAGCTTTCTTT
D: NA; size: NA; J: TRBJ1-2; V: TRBV4-3; CDR3: CASSQGGGEDYGYTF; DNA: TGCGCCAGCAGCCAAGGAGGGGGGGAGGACTATGGCTACACCTTC
D: NA; size: NA; J: TRBJ2-7; V: TRBV4-1; CDR3: CASSPRSSYEQYF; DNA: TGCGCCAGCAGCCCCCGGAGCTCCTACGAGCAGTACTTC
D: TRBD1; size: NA; J: TRBJ1-1; V: TRBV25-1; CDR3: CARIKQGAENTEAFF; DNA: TGTGCCAGGATAAAACAGGGGGCGGAGAACACTGAAGCTTTCTTT
D: TRBD2; size: NA; J: TRBJ2-1; V: TRBV28; CDR3: CASPSGSGEQFF; DNA: TGTGCCTCCCCTAGCGGGAGTGGAGAGCAGTTCTTC
D: TRBD2; size: once; J: TRBJ2-2; V: TRBV5-1; CDR3: CASSPGLAGPNTGELFF; DNA: TGCGCCAGCAGCCCGGGACTAGCGGGACCCAACACCGGGGAGCTGTTTTTT
D: NA; size: NA; J: TRBJ2-2; V: TRBV5-1; CDR3: CASSLVSGTNTGELFF; DNA: TGCGCCAGCAGCTTGGTGTCAGGGACGAACACCGGGGAGCTGTTTTTT
D: TRBD1; size: NA; J: TRBJ1-5; V: TRBV28; CDR3: CASSTRTGTGGSQPQHF; DNA: TGTGCCAGCAGTACTCGCACCGGGACAGGGGGCAGTCAGCCCCAGCATTTT
D: NA; size: NA; J: TRBJ2-5; V: TRBV9; CDR3: CASSEDGVGQETQYF; DNA: TGTGCCAGCAGCGAGGACGGGGTAGGCCAAGAGACCCAGTACTTC
D: TRBD2; size: NA; J: TRBJ2-1; V: TRBV7-3; CDR3: CASSLTIAGYNEQFF; DNA: TGTGCCAGCAGCTTAACGATAGCGGGGTACAATGAGCAGTTCTTC
D: TRBD2; size: NA; J: TRBJ2-3; V: TRBV7-9; CDR3: CASSSGLAGTDTQYF; DNA: TGTGCCAGCAGCTCGGGACTAGCGGGCACAGATACGCAGTATTTT
D: TRBD1; size: NA; J: TRBJ1-1; V: TRBV5-6; CDR3: CASNQGQVDTEAFF; DNA: TGTGCCAGCAACCAAGGACAGGTTGACACTGAAGCTTTCTTT
D: NA; size: NA; J: TRBJ2-1; V: TRBV5-4; CDR3: CASSARTAYNEQFF; DNA: TGTGCCAGCAGCGCCCGGACTGCCTACAATGAGCAGTTCTTC
D: NA; size: NA; J: TRBJ1-1; V: TRBV28; CDR3: CASVDSVNTEAFF; DNA: TGTGCCAGTGTGGACTCTGTGAACACTGAAGCTTTCTTT
D: NA; size: NA; J: TRBJ2-7; V: TRBV10-3; CDR3: CAISPGYHEQYF; DNA: TGTGCCATCAGTCCGGGTTACCACGAGCAGTACTTC
D: TRBD1; size: NA; J: TRBJ2-1; V: TRBV28; CDR3: CASRKPQGATNEQFF; DNA: TGTGCCAGCAGGAAACCACAGGGGGCTACCAATGAGCAGTTCTTC
D: NA; size: NA; J: TRBJ1-1; V: TRBV18; CDR3: CASSPEQGSEAFF; DNA: TGTGCCAGCTCACCGGAACAGGGATCTGAAGCTTTCTTT
D: NA; size: NA; J: TRBJ2-2; V: TRBV5-1; CDR3: CASSLRQGSGELFF; DNA: TGCGCCAGCAGCTTGCGTCAGGGAAGCGGGGAGCTGTTTTTT
D: NA; size: NA; J: TRBJ2-2; V: TRBV3-1/TRBV3-2; CDR3: CASSQSGATGELFF; DNA: TGTGCCAGCAGCCAATCAGGGGCCACCGGGGAGCTGTTTTTT
D: NA; size: NA; J: TRBJ2-1; V: TRBV3-1/TRBV3-2; CDR3: CASRLGLLGDEQFF; DNA: TGTGCCAGCAGACTGGGACTTCTCGGGGATGAGCAGTTCTTC
D: NA; size: NA; J: TRBJ1-1; V: TRBV7-3; CDR3: CASSLNREGDTEAFF; DNA: TGTGCCAGCAGCTTAAACAGGGAGGGGGACACTGAAGCTTTCTTT
D: NA; size: NA; J: TRBJ2-7; V: TRBV14; CDR3: CASSPGGYEQYF; DNA: TGTGCCAGCAGCCCTGGGGGGTACGAGCAGTACTTC
D: TRBD1; size: NA; J: TRBJ1-2; V: TRBV3-1/TRBV3-2; CDR3: CASSQGSGTGEKKDGYTF; DNA: TGTGCCAGCAGCCAAGGGTCCGGGACAGGGGAAAAGAAAGATGGCTACACCTTC
D: TRBD2; size: NA; J: TRBJ2-7; V: TRBV19; CDR3: CASRDDGLAAYEQYF; DNA: TGTGCCAGTAGGGACGACGGACTAGCGGCGTACGAGCAGTACTTC
D: TRBD2; size: NA; J: TRBJ2-3; V: TRBV27; CDR3: CASTHLAVGTDTQYF; DNA: TGTGCCAGCACCCATCTAGCGGTCGGCACAGATACGCAGTATTTT
D: NA; size: NA; J: TRBJ2-3; V: TRBV20-1; CDR3: CSATLGDTQYF; DNA: TGCAGTGCGACTCTCGGTGATACGCAGTATTTT
D: NA; size: NA; J: TRBJ1-6; V: TRBV5-1; CDR3: CASSPGVGDSPLHF; DNA: TGCGCCAGCAGCCCCGGCGTGGGAGATTCACCCCTCCACTTT